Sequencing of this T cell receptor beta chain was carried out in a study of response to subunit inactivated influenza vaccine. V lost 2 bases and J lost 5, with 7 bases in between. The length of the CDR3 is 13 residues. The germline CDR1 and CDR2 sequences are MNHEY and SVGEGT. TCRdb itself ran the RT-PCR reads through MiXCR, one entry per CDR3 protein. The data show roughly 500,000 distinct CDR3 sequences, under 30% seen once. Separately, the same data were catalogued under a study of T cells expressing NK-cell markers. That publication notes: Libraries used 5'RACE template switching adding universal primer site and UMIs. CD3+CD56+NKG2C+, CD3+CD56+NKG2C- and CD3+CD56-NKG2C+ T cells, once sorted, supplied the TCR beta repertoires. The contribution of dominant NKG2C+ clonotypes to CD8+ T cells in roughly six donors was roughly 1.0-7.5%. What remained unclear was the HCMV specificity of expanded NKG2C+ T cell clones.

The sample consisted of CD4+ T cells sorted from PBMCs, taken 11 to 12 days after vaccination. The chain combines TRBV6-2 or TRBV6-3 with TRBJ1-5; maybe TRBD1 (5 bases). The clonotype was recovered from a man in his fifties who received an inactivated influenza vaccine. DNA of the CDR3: TGTGCCAGCAGTTACCGGGGGGATCAGCCCCAGCATTTT. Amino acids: CASSYRGDQPQHF.